These 7 T cell receptor beta chains share one sample of origin, sequenced in a study of cytomegalovirus exposure and HLA in healthy donors. It was with 60 Vbeta and 13 Jbeta primers that the PCR ran. Only in-frame clones appear in the TCRdb table, and some are missing; sequencing was by immunoSEQ multiplex PCR. The sample has fewer than 200,000 clones, about four fifths seen once. The specimen was PBMCs. The receptors originated from a man in his forties or fifties in good health and CMV-seropositive.

The rearrangement joins TRBV14 to TRBJ2-5; D might be TRBD1 (5 bases). CDR3 length: 15 amino acids. CDR1 and CDR2 from the germline V gene are SGHDN and FVKESK. The ends were cut back, 1 base at V and 5 bases at J, with 14 bases in the middle. The CDR3 protein is CASSQGAGLSETQYF. The CDR3, as DNA: TGTGCCAGCAGCCAAGGGGCAGGGTTGAGTGAGACCCAGTACTTC. Filled out from reference TRBV14 and TRBJ2-5, the complete variable domain reads EAGVTQFPSHSVIEKGQTVTLRCDPISGHDNLYWYRRVMGKEIKFLLHFVKESKQDESGMPNNRFLAERTGGTYSTLKVQPAELEDSGVYFCASSQGAGLSETQYFGPGTRLLVL.

The CDR3 is CASSLGLSTGIGGKNIQYF. DNA of the CDR3: TGTGCCAGCAGCTTAGGGCTTTCCACAGGGATTGGTGGCAAAAACATTCAGTACTTC. The chain joins TRBV11-2 to TRBJ2-4; D perhaps matches TRBD1 (6 bases). The CDR3 runs 19 residues. CDR1 and CDR2 (germline): SGHAT, FQNNGV. Between the trimmed V and J ends, which lost 1 base and 3 bases, there was a span of 22 bases.

The chain uses TRBV7-2 and TRBJ1-5; D might be TRBD1 (6 bases). The ends were cut back, 1 base at V and 0 bases at J, with 10 bases in the middle. The CDR3 has 16 residues. CDR1 and CDR2 (germline): SGHTA, FQGNSA. CDR3 sequence: CASSLGTVRSNQPQHF. In DNA form, the CDR3 reads TGTGCCAGCAGCTTAGGGACAGTCCGTAGCAATCAGCCCCAGCATTTT. Combining the CDR3 with reference TRBV7-2 and TRBJ1-5 gives the whole variable domain GAGVSQSPSNKVTEKGKDVELRCDPISGHTALYWYRQSLGQGLEFLIYFQGNSAPDKSGLPSDRFSAERTGGSVSTLTIQRTQQEDSAVYLCASSLGTVRSNQPQHFGDGTRLSIL.

The rearrangement joins TRBV10-2 to TRBJ2-5; TRBD1 aligns across 11 bases. The CDR3 covers 15 residues. J lost 3 bases, V lost 3 bases, and 3 bases had no gene match. Germline CDR1 and CDR2: WSHSY and SAAADI. The CDR3 reads CASSDSGQGEETQYF. Written as DNA, the CDR3 is TGCGCCAGCAGTGATTCGGGACAGGGGGAAGAGACCCAGTACTTC.

The chain recombines TRBV18 with TRBJ1-4, with 9 bases matching TRBD1. The V gene end was trimmed by 2 bases and the J gene end by 8 bases; junction bases not matched to a gene: 9. The CDR3 loop spans 16 amino acids. The germline CDR1 and CDR2 sequences are KGHSH and LQKENI. CDR3 residues: CASSPSRTGENEKLFF. For the CDR3, the DNA is TGTGCCAGCTCACCATCTCGGACAGGGGAAAACGAAAAACTGTTTTTT.

The V call is TRBV18, the J call TRBJ1-5, with D unclear. Looked up from germline, CDR1 is KGHSH and CDR2 is LQKENI. V lost 5 bases and J lost 2, with 10 bases in between. The CDR3 spans 14 residues. The CDR3 loop reads CASSSSGGNQPQHF. The DNA for the CDR3 is TGTGCCAGCTCATCAAGCGGCGGCAATCAGCCCCAGCATTTT.

There are a few counts of this clone. The chain employs TRBV6-4 and TRBJ1-6; D gene uncertain. Germline V gene data show CDR1 as MRHNA and CDR2 as SNTAGT. V gave up 2 bases and J gave up 7 bases, with 6 bases separating them. This CDR3 has 13 residues. CDR3 in amino acids: CASSDEVNSPLHF. As DNA, the CDR3 is TGTGCCAGCAGTGACGAGGTCAATTCACCCCTCCACTTT.